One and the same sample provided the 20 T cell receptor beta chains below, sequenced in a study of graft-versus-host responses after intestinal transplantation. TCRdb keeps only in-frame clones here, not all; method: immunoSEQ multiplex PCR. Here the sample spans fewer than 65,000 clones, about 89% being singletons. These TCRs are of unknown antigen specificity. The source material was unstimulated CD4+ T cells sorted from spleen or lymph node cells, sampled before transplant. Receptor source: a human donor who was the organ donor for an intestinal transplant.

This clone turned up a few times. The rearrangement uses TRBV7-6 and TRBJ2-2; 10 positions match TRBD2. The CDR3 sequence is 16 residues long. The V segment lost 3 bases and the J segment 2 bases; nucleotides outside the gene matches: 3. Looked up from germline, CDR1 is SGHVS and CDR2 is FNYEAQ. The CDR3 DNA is TGTGCCAGCAGCTTCGCTAGCGGGAGCAACACCGGGGAGCTGTTTTTT. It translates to CASSFASGSNTGELFF.

Written as DNA, the CDR3 is TGTGCCAGTAGTAAGGCGGGAGATGGATACGAGCAGTACTTC. This codes for CASSKAGDGYEQYF. This chain uses TRBV19 with TRBJ2-7; 7 bases are shared with TRBD2. V dropped 4 bases and J dropped 4; count of bases not matched to a gene: 7. Looked up from germline, CDR1 is LNHDA and CDR2 is SQIVND (reference sequence). There are 14 residues in the CDR3.

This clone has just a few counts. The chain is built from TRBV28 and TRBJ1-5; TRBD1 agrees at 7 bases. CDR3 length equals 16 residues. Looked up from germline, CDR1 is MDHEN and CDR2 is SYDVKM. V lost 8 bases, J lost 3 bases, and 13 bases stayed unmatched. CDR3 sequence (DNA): TGTGCCAGCCGTCTTCGTACAGGGGTCCTCAATCAGCCCCAGCATTTT. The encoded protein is CASRLRTGVLNQPQHF.

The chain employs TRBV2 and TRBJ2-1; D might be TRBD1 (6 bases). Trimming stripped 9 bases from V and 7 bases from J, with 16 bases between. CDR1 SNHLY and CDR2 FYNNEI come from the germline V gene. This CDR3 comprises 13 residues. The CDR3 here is CASSKERGNEQFF. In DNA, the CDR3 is TGTGCCAGTTCTAAGGAGAGGGGGAATGAGCAGTTCTTC. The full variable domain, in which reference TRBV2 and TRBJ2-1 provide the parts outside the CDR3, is EPEVTQTPSHQVTQMGQEVILRCVPISNHLYFYWYRQILGQKVEFLVSFYNNEISEKSEIFDDQFSVERPDGSNFTLKIRSTKLEDSAMYFCASSKERGNEQFFGPGTRLTVL.

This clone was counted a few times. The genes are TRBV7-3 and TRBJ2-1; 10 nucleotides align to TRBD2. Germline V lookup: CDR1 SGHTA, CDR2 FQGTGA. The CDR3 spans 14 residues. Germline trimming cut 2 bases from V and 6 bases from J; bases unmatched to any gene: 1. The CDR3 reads CASSLLAGANEQFF. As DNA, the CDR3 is TGTGCCAGCAGCTTACTAGCGGGAGCCAATGAGCAGTTCTTC.

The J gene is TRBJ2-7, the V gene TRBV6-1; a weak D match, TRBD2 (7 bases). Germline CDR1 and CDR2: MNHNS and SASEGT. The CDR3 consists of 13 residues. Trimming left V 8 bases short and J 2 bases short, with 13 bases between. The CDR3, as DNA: TGTGCCAGCTGCCGGGGGGCCGCCTACGAGCAGTACTTC. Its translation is CASCRGAAYEQYF.

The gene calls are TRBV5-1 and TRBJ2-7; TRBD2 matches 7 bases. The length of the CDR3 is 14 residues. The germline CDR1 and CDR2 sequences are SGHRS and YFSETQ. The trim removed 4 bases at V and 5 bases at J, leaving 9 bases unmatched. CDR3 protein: CASSHKGGVDEQYF. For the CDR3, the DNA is TGCGCCAGCAGCCATAAGGGAGGGGTGGACGAGCAGTACTTC.

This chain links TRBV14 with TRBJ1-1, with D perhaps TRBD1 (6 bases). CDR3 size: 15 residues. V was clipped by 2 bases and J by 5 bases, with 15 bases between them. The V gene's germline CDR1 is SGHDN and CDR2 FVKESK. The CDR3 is CASSQYMRGGTEAFF. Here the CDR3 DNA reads TGTGCCAGCAGCCAATATATGAGGGGGGGAACTGAAGCTTTCTTT. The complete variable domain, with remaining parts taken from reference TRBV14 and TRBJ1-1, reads EAGVTQFPSHSVIEKGQTVTLRCDPISGHDNLYWYRRVMGKEIKFLLHFVKESKQDESGMPNNRFLAERTGGTYSTLKVQPAELEDSGVYFCASSQYMRGGTEAFFGQGTRLTVV.

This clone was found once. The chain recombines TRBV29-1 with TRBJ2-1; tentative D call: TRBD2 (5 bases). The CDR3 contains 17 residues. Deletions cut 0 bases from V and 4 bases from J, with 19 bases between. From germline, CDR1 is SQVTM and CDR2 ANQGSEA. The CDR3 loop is CSVEETRASGLYNEQFF. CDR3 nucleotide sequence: TGCAGCGTTGAAGAAACGCGGGCCAGCGGTCTATACAATGAGCAGTTCTTC.

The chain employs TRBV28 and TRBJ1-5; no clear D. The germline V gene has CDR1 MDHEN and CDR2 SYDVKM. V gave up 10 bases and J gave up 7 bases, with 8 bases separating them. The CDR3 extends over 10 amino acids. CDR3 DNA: TGTGCCACCTCAGGACAGCCCCAGCATTTT. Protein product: CATSGQPQHF. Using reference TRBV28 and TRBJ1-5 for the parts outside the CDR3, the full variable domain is DVKVTQSSRYLVKRTGEKVFLECVQDMDHENMFWYRQDPGLGLRLIYFSYDVKMKEKGDIPEGYSVSREKKERFSLILESASTNQTSMYLCATSGQPQHFGDGTRLSIL.

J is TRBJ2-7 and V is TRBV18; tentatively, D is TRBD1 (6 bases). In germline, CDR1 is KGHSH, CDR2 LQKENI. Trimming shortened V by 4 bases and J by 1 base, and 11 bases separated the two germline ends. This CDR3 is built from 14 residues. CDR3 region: CASSLEDSSYEQYF. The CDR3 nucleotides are TGTGCCAGCTCACTCGAGGACAGTTCCTACGAGCAGTACTTC. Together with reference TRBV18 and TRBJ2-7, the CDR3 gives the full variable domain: NAGVMQNPRHLVRRRGQEARLRCSPMKGHSHVYWYRQLPEEGLKFMVYLQKENIIDESGMPKERFSAEFPKEGPSILRIQQVVRGDSAAYFCASSLEDSSYEQYFGPGTRLTVT.

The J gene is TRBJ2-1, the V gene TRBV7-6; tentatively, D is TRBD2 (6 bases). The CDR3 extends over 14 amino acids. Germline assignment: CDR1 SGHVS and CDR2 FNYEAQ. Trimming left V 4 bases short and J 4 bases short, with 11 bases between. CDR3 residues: CASSSRGAYNEQFF. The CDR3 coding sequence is TGTGCCAGCAGCTCACGCGGGGCATACAATGAGCAGTTCTTC.

The CDR3 DNA reads TGTGCCTGGAGTACCCCTGTCCGGTGGGAGCAGTACTTC. Translation gives CAWSTPVRWEQYF. The chain recombines TRBV30 with TRBJ2-7; D remains unclear. The germline CDR1 and CDR2 sequences are GTSNPN and SVGIG (reference sequence). The CDR3 totals 13 residues. The V gene lost 2 bases and the J gene lost 7 bases, with 15 bases spanning the gap.

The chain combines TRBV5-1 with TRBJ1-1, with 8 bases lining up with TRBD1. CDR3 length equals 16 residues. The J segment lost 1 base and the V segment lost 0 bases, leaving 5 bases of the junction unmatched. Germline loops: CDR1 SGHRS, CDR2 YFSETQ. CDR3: CASSLAQGAGNTEAFF. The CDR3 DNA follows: TGCGCCAGCAGCTTGGCGCAGGGGGCCGGGAACACTGAAGCTTTCTTT.

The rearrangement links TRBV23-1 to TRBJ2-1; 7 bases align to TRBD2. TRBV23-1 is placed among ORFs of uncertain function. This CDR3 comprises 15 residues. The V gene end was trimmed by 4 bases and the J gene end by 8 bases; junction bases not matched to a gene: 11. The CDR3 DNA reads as TGCGCCAGCAGTCTAAGGAGGGAGGGCCTCTATGAGCAGTTCTTC. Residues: CASSLRREGLYEQFF.

The CDR3 loop reads CASSSGQGADTIYF. The CDR3 DNA reads TGTGCCAGCAGTTCGGGACAGGGGGCAGACACCATATATTTT. The J gene is TRBJ1-3, the V gene TRBV28, with 12 bases lining up with TRBD1. Per the germline V gene, CDR1 is MDHEN and CDR2 is SYDVKM. CDR3 size: 14 residues. V lost 4 bases to trimming and J lost 8 bases; unmatched junction nucleotides: 3.

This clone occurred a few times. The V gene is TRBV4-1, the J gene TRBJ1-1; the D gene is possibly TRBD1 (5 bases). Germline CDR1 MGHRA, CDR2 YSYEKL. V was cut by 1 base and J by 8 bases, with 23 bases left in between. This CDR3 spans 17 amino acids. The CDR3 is CASSQGPGVGRMVEAFF. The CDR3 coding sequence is TGCGCCAGCAGCCAAGGACCGGGGGTTGGGAGGATGGTGGAAGCTTTCTTT.

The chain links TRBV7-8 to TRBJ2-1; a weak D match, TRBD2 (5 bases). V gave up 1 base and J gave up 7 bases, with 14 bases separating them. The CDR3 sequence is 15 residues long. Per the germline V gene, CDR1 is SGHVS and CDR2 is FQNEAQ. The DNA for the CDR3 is TGTGCCAGCAGCTTAGGAGGTCTAGCTTTGAATGAGCAGTTCTTC. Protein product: CASSLGGLALNEQFF.

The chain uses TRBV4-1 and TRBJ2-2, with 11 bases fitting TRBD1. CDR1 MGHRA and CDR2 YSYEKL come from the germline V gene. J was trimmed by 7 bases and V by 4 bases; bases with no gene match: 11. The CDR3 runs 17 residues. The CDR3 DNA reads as TGCGCCAGCAGCCGAGTGATCGGGACAGGGGGAGGCGGGGAGCTGTTTTTT. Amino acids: CASSRVIGTGGGGELFF.

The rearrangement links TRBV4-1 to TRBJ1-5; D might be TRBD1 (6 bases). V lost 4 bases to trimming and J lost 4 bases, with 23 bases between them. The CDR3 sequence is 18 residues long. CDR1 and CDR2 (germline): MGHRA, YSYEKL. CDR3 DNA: TGCGCCAGCAGCCCCCCCTCAGGGGAAAAAGGATTAAATCAGCCCCAGCATTTT. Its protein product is CASSPPSGEKGLNQPQHF.